These T cell receptor beta chains were read from a single sample in a study of shared clonotypes between healthy human individuals. Libraries were prepared by immunoSEQ multiplex PCR; TCRdb keeps only in-frame clonotypes and omits some of them. The sample contains about 1 million clones, approximately 70% of which appear only once. Sequencing input: memory CD4+ T cells sorted from blood. Every receptor here comes from a man younger than 35 in good health. Both conserved end residues are part of each CDR3. D genes are given only for firm matches. Some rows mark clone size as missing; the rest say once, few, many or name a class of expanded clone.

d_call	v_call	j_call	clone_size	cdr3_nt	cdr3_aa
-	TRBV7-2	TRBJ2-2	-	TGTGCCAGCAGCTCAGGGCGGGCCAGCAGGGACACCGGGGAGCTGTTTTTT	CASSSGRASRDTGELFF
TRBD1	TRBV4-2	TRBJ2-6	-	TGTGCCAGCAGCCAAGACCCGGACAGGGGGGCTGGGGCCAACGTCCTGACTTTC	CASSQDPDRGAGANVLTF
-	TRBV6-1	TRBJ2-5	-	TGTGCCAGCAGTGAAGGAGACCGCTGGGTTGAGACCCAGTACTTC	CASSEGDRWVETQYF
-	TRBV19	TRBJ2-1	-	TGTGCCAGTAACGGGACCCCCCGGGGTGAGCAGTTCTTC	CASNGTPRGEQFF
TRBD2	TRBV30	TRBJ2-5	-	TGTGCCTGGAGTGTAACGGGTAGCGGGAGCGCGAAGACCCAGTACTTC	CAWSVTGSGSAKTQYF
-	TRBV28	TRBJ2-3	-	TGTGCCAGCTCGTCTAGGACAGATACGCAGTATTTT	CASSSRTDTQYF
-	TRBV2	TRBJ2-2	-	TGTGCCAGCAGTTCAAAAGGGGAGCTGTTTTTT	CASSSKGELFF
-	TRBV28	TRBJ2-5	once	TGTGCCAGCAGTTTGGGGGGCGTAGAGACCCAGTACTTC	CASSLGGVETQYF
-	TRBV28	TRBJ1-5	-	TGTGCCAGCAGGGGGATCGGGACTTATAGCAATCAGCCCCAGCATTTT	CASRGIGTYSNQPQHF
-	TRBV19	TRBJ1-5	-	TGTGCCAGTACCCCGGCGCGACAGACCTATGGCAATCAGCCCCAGCATTTT	CASTPARQTYGNQPQHF
-	TRBV6-1	TRBJ2-7	-	TGTGCCAGCAGTGAAGCCGCCAGGGCAGGGGAGTACGAGCAGTACTTC	CASSEAARAGEYEQYF
TRBD2	TRBV2	TRBJ2-3	once	TGTGCCAGCCCCCTAGCGGGAGAGGGGACAGATACGCAGTATTTT	CASPLAGEGTDTQYF
-	TRBV4-1	TRBJ1-2	-	TGCGCCAGCAGCCAACAGGGGCAGGGAAACGGCTACACCTTC	CASSQQGQGNGYTF
-	TRBV6-5	TRBJ2-2	-	TGTGCCAGCAGTTACTCGGGTGGGACCGGGGAGCTGTTTTTT	CASSYSGGTGELFF
-	TRBV6-6	TRBJ1-5	-	TGTGCCAGCAGTTACTCAGGGCAGCCCCAGCATTTT	CASSYSGQPQHF
-	TRBV7-2	TRBJ1-1	-	TGTGCCAGCAGCCAGCAATACCAGAACACTGAAGCTTTCTTT	CASSQQYQNTEAFF
-	TRBV19	TRBJ2-1	-	TGTGCCAGTAGTATCGGACAGAACAATGAGCAGTTCTTC	CASSIGQNNEQFF
TRBD2	TRBV5-6	TRBJ2-5	-	TGTGCCAGCACCGGTAGCGGGAGGATCCAAGAGACCCAGTACTTC	CASTGSGRIQETQYF
-	TRBV6-5	TRBJ2-7	-	TGTGCCAGCAGTACCGGGAGCCCCTACGAGCAGTACTTC	CASSTGSPYEQYF
-	TRBV6-5	TRBJ1-2	-	TGTGCCAGCAGTCCCGTAGGTCAGGGCTACACCTTC	CASSPVGQGYTF
-	TRBV19	TRBJ1-3	-	TGTGCCAGTAGTATGAATTTTTGGGGGACTGGAAACACCATATATTTT	CASSMNFWGTGNTIYF
-	TRBV30	TRBJ1-5	-	TGTGCCTGGAGTGTACCCGGGATTCGCAATCAGCCCCAGCATTTT	CAWSVPGIRNQPQHF
-	TRBV7-9	TRBJ2-2	-	TGTGCCAGCAGCGAACTCGGGCCAAACACCGGGGAGCTGTTTTTT	CASSELGPNTGELFF
TRBD1	TRBV18	TRBJ2-6	-	TGTGCCAGCTCACCACCGCTAGGACAGGGGGCATCTGGGGCCAACGTCCTGACTTTC	CASSPPLGQGASGANVLTF
-	TRBV28	TRBJ2-3	-	TGTGCCAGCAGTCCCCCCCTATGGGGCACAGATACGCAGTATTTT	CASSPPLWGTDTQYF